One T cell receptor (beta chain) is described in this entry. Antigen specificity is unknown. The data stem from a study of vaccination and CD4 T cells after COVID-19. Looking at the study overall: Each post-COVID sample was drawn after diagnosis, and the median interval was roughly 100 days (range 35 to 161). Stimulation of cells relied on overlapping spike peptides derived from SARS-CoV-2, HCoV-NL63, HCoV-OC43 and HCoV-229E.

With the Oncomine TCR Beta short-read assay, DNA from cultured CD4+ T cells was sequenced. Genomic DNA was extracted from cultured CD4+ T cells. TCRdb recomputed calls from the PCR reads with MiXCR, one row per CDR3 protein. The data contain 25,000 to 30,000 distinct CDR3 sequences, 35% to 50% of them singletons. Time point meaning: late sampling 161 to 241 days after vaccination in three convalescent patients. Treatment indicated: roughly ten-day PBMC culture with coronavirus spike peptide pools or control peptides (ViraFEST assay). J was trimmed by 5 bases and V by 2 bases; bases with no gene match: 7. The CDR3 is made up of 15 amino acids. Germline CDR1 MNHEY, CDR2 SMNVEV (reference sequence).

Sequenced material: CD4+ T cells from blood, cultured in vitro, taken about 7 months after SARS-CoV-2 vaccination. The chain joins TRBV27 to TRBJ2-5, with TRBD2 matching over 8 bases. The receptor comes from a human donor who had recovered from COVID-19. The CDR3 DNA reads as TGTGCCAGCAGTTTAGGGGCGGGAGGAGGGGAGACCCAGTACTTC. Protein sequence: CASSLGAGGGETQYF.